This T cell receptor beta chain was recovered during a study of patients and donors after allogeneic stem cell transplantation. V lost 3 bases, J lost 7 bases, and 11 bases stayed unmatched. The CDR3 is 16 residues long. Germline V lookup: CDR1 DFQATT, CDR2 SNEGSKA (reference sequence). TCRdb passed the RT-PCR reads through MiXCR, listing each CDR3 protein once. This table has roughly 12,000 distinct CDR3 sequences, about 25% appearing once. The sequence was collected from a human donor who was either an allogeneic HSCT recipient or a stem cell or donor lymphocyte infusion donor (not recorded which). It is not recorded whose cells these are; they may come from a transplant donor. The V and J genes are TRBV20-1 and TRBJ2-2; 10 nucleotides line up with TRBD2. Sequencing used blood, either unsorted or a sorted T cell fraction (not recorded which). The CDR3 sequence is CSASGSGRLDDGELFF. DNA for the CDR3: TGCAGTGCTAGTGGTAGCGGGAGGTTGGATGACGGGGAGCTGTTTTTT.